This is a list of T cell receptor beta chains from one sample in a study of spatial heterogeneity in lung cancer. TCRdb re-derived calls from the 5' RACE reads in MiXCR, one entry per CDR3 protein. The repertoire holds roughly 120,000 distinct CDR3 sequences, with 12% as singletons. The material was PBMCs, obtained at follow-up. Source of these receptors: a male donor with early-stage non-small cell lung cancer. The CDR3 runs from the conserved cysteine through the conserved F or W. Fields, in order: V gene, J gene, clone size, D gene, CDR3 DNA, CDR3 protein. A D gene is named only where the DNA matches it firmly. Not every row has a clone size; where given, it reads once, few, many or a size class.

TRBV5-4	TRBJ1-1	few	-	TGTGCCAGCAGCTTGGGGGCCTTACCCGGGACTGAAGCTTTCTTT	CASSLGALPGTEAFF
TRBV7-2	TRBJ2-5	-	-	TGTGCCAGCAGCCGGAACGGGGGAGGAGAGACCCAGTACTTC	CASSRNGGGETQYF
TRBV4-3	TRBJ2-1	few	TRBD2	TGCGCCAGCAGCCAAGAGGGAAGCGGGGTGGAGCAGTTCTTC	CASSQEGSGVEQFF
TRBV2	TRBJ2-5	-	TRBD2	TGTGCCAGCAGTGCGGGACTAGCGGGTCCCCAGTACTTC	CASSAGLAGPQYF
TRBV11-1	TRBJ1-1	many	-	TGTGCCAGCAGCTCCGGGGTACGATTGGGAGCTTTCTTT	CASSSGVRLGAFF
TRBV20-1	TRBJ2-1	many	-	TGCAGTGCTAGAGCCCCCGGCGGGTGGAGCAATGAGCAGTTCTTC	CSARAPGGWSNEQFF
TRBV20-1	TRBJ2-3	few	-	TGCAGTGCGGACGACCCGATCCTCACAGATACGCAGTATTTT	CSADDPILTDTQYF
TRBV4-3	TRBJ1-2	few	-	TGCGCCAGCAGCCAAGCGACAGCGAACTATGGCTACACCTTC	CASSQATANYGYTF
TRBV15	TRBJ1-2	-	-	TGTGCCACCAGCCTAGACATCTTTAACTATGGCTACACCTTC	CATSLDIFNYGYTF
TRBV20-1	TRBJ2-2	-	-	TGCAGTGCTAGGGGGTCCTCCCGGGTCGGGGAGCTGTTTTTT	CSARGSSRVGELFF
TRBV20-1	TRBJ1-5	few	-	TGCAGTGCTAGTCGCGTCCAGGGGAGCAATCAGCCCCAGCATTTT	CSASRVQGSNQPQHF
TRBV29-1	TRBJ1-1	-	-	TGCAGCGTTGAAAAGGGGCAAATGTTGGCTGAAGCTTTCTTT	CSVEKGQMLAEAFF
TRBV4-3	TRBJ1-5	-	-	TGCGCCAGCAGCCAAGAGTCCCGAGGCAATCAGCCCCAGCATTTT	CASSQESRGNQPQHF
TRBV28	TRBJ2-3	few	TRBD1	TGTGCCAGCAGTAAGACAGGGCGCACAGATACGCAGTATTTT	CASSKTGRTDTQYF
TRBV19	TRBJ2-3	many	TRBD1	TGTGCCAGTAGTTGGACAGGGGGCGACACGCAGTATTTT	CASSWTGGDTQYF
TRBV20-1	TRBJ2-3	-	TRBD2	TGCAGTGCTCCCCGGGCTAGCGGGGGCTCGGATACGCAGTATTTT	CSAPRASGGSDTQYF
TRBV5-6	TRBJ1-2	many	-	TGTGCCAGCAGTCGGGAGGGCTATGGCTACACCTTC	CASSREGYGYTF
TRBV6-5	TRBJ2-3	few	TRBD1	TGTGCCAGCAGCAGTGAGGGGGCTAGCACAGATACGCAGTATTTT	CASSSEGASTDTQYF
TRBV7-2	TRBJ1-5	many	-	TGTGCCAGCGCCCCTTCAGGTAGCAATCAGCCCCAGCATTTT	CASAPSGSNQPQHF
TRBV6-6	TRBJ1-2	many	-	TGTGCCAGCAGCCCCACCGGGAGCGGCTACACCTTC	CASSPTGSGYTF
TRBV11-3	TRBJ2-3	few	-	TGTGCCAGCAGCTTGACAAAGGGCACAGATACGCAGTATTTT	CASSLTKGTDTQYF
TRBV15	TRBJ2-5	few	TRBD2	TGTGCCACCAGCAGATCCCCCAGCGGGGAAGAGACCCAGTACTTC	CATSRSPSGEETQYF
TRBV19	TRBJ1-5	-	-	TGTGCCAGTAGTACCACTCAGGGGAGCAATCAGCCCCAGCATTTT	CASSTTQGSNQPQHF
TRBV7-9	TRBJ2-2	-	TRBD1	TGTGCCAGCAGCTCACAGACAGGGGCGAACACCGGGGAGCTGTTTTTT	CASSSQTGANTGELFF
TRBV28	TRBJ2-2	-	-	TGTGCCAGCAGTTTCCGCCCCGACAGGCGATACACCGGGGAGCTGTTTTTT	CASSFRPDRRYTGELFF
TRBV5-1	TRBJ2-7	many	TRBD2	TGCGCCAGCAGCCCCACCCTAGCGGGGGGCTACGAGCAGTACTTC	CASSPTLAGGYEQYF
TRBV3-1	TRBJ1-1	-	-	TGTGCCAGCAGCCCATCATCGACCGCGAACACTGAAGCTTTCTTT	CASSPSSTANTEAFF
TRBV5-1	TRBJ1-1	few	-	TGCGCCAGCAGCTTGGAAAGGGCGAACACTGAAGCTTTCTTT	CASSLERANTEAFF
TRBV3-1	TRBJ2-5	-	-	TGTGCCAGCAGCCAAGTTCCAAGGGCTAGCGTTGAGACCCAGTACTTC	CASSQVPRASVETQYF
TRBV15	TRBJ1-2	few	-	TGTGCCACCAGCAGAGGAGGGCAGGAATATGGCTACACCTTC	CATSRGGQEYGYTF
TRBV12-3/TRBV12-4	TRBJ1-1	few	-	TGTGCCAGCAGTTTAGGGAAAGGGGGAGAAGCTTTCTTT	CASSLGKGGEAFF
TRBV27	TRBJ1-6	many	TRBD1	TGTGCCAGCAGTGTACAGGGGTATAATTCACCCCTCCACTTT	CASSVQGYNSPLHF
TRBV20-1	TRBJ2-3	many	TRBD1	TGCAGTGCTACTGTACAGGGGCCTAGCACAGATACGCAGTATTTT	CSATVQGPSTDTQYF
TRBV18	TRBJ2-7	-	-	TGTGCCAGCTCACGGACACTACCCAGGGACCGAGCCTACGAGCAGTACTTC	CASSRTLPRDRAYEQYF
TRBV15	TRBJ2-7	many	TRBD1	TGTGCCACCCATGCAACAGGGGAATACGAGCAGTACTTC	CATHATGEYEQYF
TRBV30	TRBJ2-2	-	TRBD2	TGTGCCTGGATAAGAGTAAGAAGCGGGGCCCAGAACACCGGGGAGCTGTTTTTT	CAWIRVRSGAQNTGELFF
TRBV27	TRBJ2-7	few	-	TGTGCCAGCAAGCGGCAGGGTACCTACTACGAGCAGTACTTC	CASKRQGTYYEQYF
TRBV27	TRBJ1-2	few	TRBD1	TGTGCCAGCAGTCCTAGGACAGGACTCTCCTATGGCTACACCTTC	CASSPRTGLSYGYTF
TRBV9	TRBJ2-3	-	-	TGTGCCAGCAGCGTAGCTACAACCCTGAGCCCAGGTGGAGATACGCAGTATTTT	CASSVATTLSPGGDTQYF